In its sample, the clone carrying this T cell receptor beta chain was seen a few times. One end of the junction is discordant with germline, which a read error may explain. This sample stems from a study of early T cells in non-severe SARS-CoV-2 infection. About the research overall: It was bulk RNA from unsorted whole blood that was sequenced, and the chains were unpaired.

CDR1 is SSHAT and CDR2 is FNYEAQ in the germline V gene (reference sequence). The CDR3 spans 14 residues. Individual cDNA molecules were tagged with unique molecular identifiers. Each CDR3 protein is one row after TCRdb ran MiXCR on the 5' RACE reads. The sample records fewer than 120,000 distinct CDR3 sequences, roughly 12% being singletons. Source: whole blood, taken at baseline. The chain is built from TRBV7-7 and TRBJ2-1, with TRBD2 identical over 10 bases. The source of this sequence is an adult who was a healthcare worker with PCR-confirmed SARS-CoV-2 infection or an uninfected control (not recorded which). The CDR3 spells CASSLGTSANEQFF. The DNA of the CDR3 is TGTGCTAGCAGCCTCGGGACTAGCGCCAATGAGCAGTTCTTC.